This T cell receptor beta chain was captured in a study of post-analysis software for immune sequencing data (dated by TCRdb to 2013 to 2016). For the wider study: Recorded disease courses included relapsing-remitting, secondary progressive and progressive-relapsing multiple sclerosis, with some patients lacking subtype annotation. The patient repertoires were compared against roughly 12 previously published healthy control repertoires obtained from donors aged about 6 to 28 years. A subset of samples was prepared in parallel using single-end sample barcoding, then pooled and co-amplified after Illumina adapter ligation. Results and caveats for the whole study, not just this receptor: About five TRBV segments, including TRBV5-6, TRBV5-1 and TRBV20-1, were significantly more frequent in patients than controls. The multiple sclerosis patient group was slightly younger than the control group. Multiple sclerosis patients had significantly lower normalized Chao1 diversity than controls, a result that suggests substantial peripheral T-cell clonal expansion. Direct clustering with F measure showed strong co-clustering of samples prepared in the same batch, prompting a batch-effect correction.

On this clonotype itself: It lacks a known antigen. Base qualities are not provided; no much larger clone lies one nucleotide away.

Library preparation employed PCR. TCRdb shows the sequencer as Illumina HiSeq 2500. Unique molecular identifiers were incorporated into TCR beta cDNA libraries to reduce PCR and sequencing biases. Approximately 500,000 cDNA molecules were obtained per 1 to 10 million input T cells, so each molecule approximated one T cell. Patient libraries were prepared and sequenced with the same protocol used for the earlier healthy control dataset. Within a given batch, samples were prepared together, multiplexed and sequenced on the same HiSeq lane. The original pipeline was this. MIGEC handled the raw barcoded reads, throwing out single-read molecular identifier groups before consensus assembly and CDR3 extraction. VDJtools was used for post-analysis of the clonotype tables, and diversity was normalized by down-sampling every dataset to the size of the smallest sample. Repertoire overlap clustering matched CDR3 amino acid but not nucleotide sequences to correct batch-related cross-sample contamination. The raw public reads went through TCRdb reprocessing: fastp at Q25, MiXCR clone calling, in-frame beta chains kept. Each record represents a unique CDR3 protein, reported with the most common genes and DNA among its rows. TCRdb, not the original authors, processed these V and J calls. This sample holds 430,000 or so distinct CDR3 sequences; 30% to 45% were observed only once. The biggest ten clones account for about 8% of the sample.

The CDR1 and CDR2 encoded by the germline V gene (reference sequence) are SGHNT and YYREEE. V is pared back by 0 bases and J by 13 bases, with 20 bases lying between the germline termini. The cysteine opens and the phenylalanine closes a CDR3 of 15 amino acids. The kept DNA is CDR3 alone, 45 bases in frame from the first base. TCR beta repertoires were profiled from peripheral blood of 13 young patients with multiple sclerosis to demonstrate the VDJtools post-analysis software. The multiple sclerosis patients were children and adolescents ranging in age from roughly 6 to 15 years. The material sequenced was blood. The source of this sequence is a girl aged 2 to 9 with multiple sclerosis. Recombination joined TRBV5-4 with TRBJ2-1; TRBD1 is a weak D gene call, 5 bases matching. At the DNA level, the sequence is TGTGCCAGCAGCTTGGAGGTTAGCAGGGAAGAGACCCAGTTCTTC. Translation gives CASSLEVSREETQFF. This CDR3, with the reference TRBV5-4 and TRBJ2-1 proteins standing in past its ends, gives the full variable domain ETGVTQSPTHLIKTRGQQVTLRCSSQSGHNTVSWYQQALGQGPQFIFQYYREEENGRGNFPPRFSGLQFPNYSSELNVNALELDDSALYLCASSLEVSREETQFFGPGTRLTVL.